The clone carrying this T cell receptor beta chain appeared many times. The sample originates from a study of T-cell reconstitution after alpha-beta-depleted transplantation in children. CDR1 and CDR2 from the germline V gene are SGHRS and YFSETQ. The CDR3 runs to 16 residues. Trimming cost V 0 bases and J 3 bases; bases outside gene matches: 6. Preparation of the TCRbeta library involved a method that used unique molecular identifiers. TCRdb itself ran the PCR reads through MiXCR, one entry per CDR3 protein. The repertoire has almost 500,000 distinct CDR3 sequences, approximately 12% of them found once; the top ten carry over 5.5%.

The starting material was PBMCs from the stem cell graft donor, obtained from the stem cell graft. This chain connects TRBV5-1 to TRBJ1-5, with 7 positions matching TRBD1. The TCR originated in a human donor who donated a stem cell graft to a child with combined immunodeficiency. This CDR3 is CASSLGPGQNNQPQHF. Here the CDR3 DNA reads TGCGCCAGCAGCTTGGGGCCGGGACAGAACAATCAGCCCCAGCATTTT.